This is a list of T cell receptor beta chains from one sample in a study of blood T cell repertoires in COVID-19. Sequencing used immunoSEQ multiplex PCR; TCRdb keeps in-frame clones, though not all of them. The top ten hold 15% to 17% of the sample, which has 260,000 or so clones, about nine tenths seen once. The sample was PBMCs or T cells enriched from blood (not recorded which). These receptors all stem from a man aged 18 to 30 who had recovered from COVID-19. CDR3s include the opening cysteine and the closing phenylalanine or tryptophan. The order of the fields is J gene, clone size, V gene, D gene, CDR3 protein, CDR3 DNA. D genes are given only for firm matches. Some rows have no size entry. The others give once, few or many, or a class for an expanded clone.

j_gene: TRBJ2-7
abundance: few
v_gene: TRBV4-1
d_gene: TRBD1
CDR3aa: CASSQDATGTSYEQYF
CDR3nt: TGCGCCAGCAGCCAAGATGCGACAGGGACGTCCTACGAGCAGTACTTC

j_gene: TRBJ2-1
abundance: NA
v_gene: TRBV7-2
d_gene: NA
CDR3aa: CASSLSRSLNEQFF
CDR3nt: TGTGCCAGCAGCTTATCCCGGTCTCTCAATGAGCAGTTCTTC

j_gene: TRBJ2-2
abundance: NA
v_gene: TRBV5-1
d_gene: TRBD2
CDR3aa: CASSLDGLAGTNTGELFF
CDR3nt: TGCGCCAGCAGCCTGGACGGACTAGCGGGAACAAACACCGGGGAGCTGTTTTTT

j_gene: TRBJ2-1
abundance: NA
v_gene: TRBV19
d_gene: TRBD2
CDR3aa: CASSPVGAGYGEQFF
CDR3nt: TGTGCCAGTAGCCCCGTGGGAGCGGGATACGGTGAGCAGTTCTTC

j_gene: TRBJ1-1
abundance: NA
v_gene: TRBV4-1
d_gene: NA
CDR3aa: CASSQGPDPEGTEAFF
CDR3nt: TGCGCCAGCAGCCAGGGCCCGGACCCCGAGGGAACTGAAGCTTTCTTT

j_gene: TRBJ1-1
abundance: NA
v_gene: TRBV9
d_gene: NA
CDR3aa: CASSVGTAADTEAFF
CDR3nt: TGTGCCAGCAGCGTAGGGACAGCGGCGGACACTGAAGCTTTCTTT

j_gene: TRBJ2-2
abundance: NA
v_gene: TRBV15
d_gene: TRBD1
CDR3aa: CATSRAGTAAGELFF
CDR3nt: TGTGCCACCAGCAGAGCTGGGACAGCCGCCGGGGAGCTGTTTTTT

j_gene: TRBJ2-2
abundance: NA
v_gene: TRBV13
d_gene: TRBD2
CDR3aa: CASSGRLAGAGELFF
CDR3nt: TGTGCCAGCAGCGGAAGACTAGCGGGGGCCGGGGAGCTGTTTTTT

j_gene: TRBJ1-1
abundance: NA
v_gene: TRBV18
d_gene: NA
CDR3aa: CASSFPAGVGSEAFF
CDR3nt: TGTGCCAGCTCATTTCCGGCCGGAGTAGGTAGTGAAGCTTTCTTT

j_gene: TRBJ1-3
abundance: NA
v_gene: TRBV12-3/TRBV12-4
d_gene: NA
CDR3aa: CASSITAGNTIYF
CDR3nt: TGTGCCAGCAGTATCACAGCTGGAAACACCATATATTTT

j_gene: TRBJ2-6
abundance: NA
v_gene: TRBV2
d_gene: NA
CDR3aa: CASSASGSGANVLTF
CDR3nt: TGTGCCAGCAGTGCGTCCGGGTCTGGGGCCAACGTCCTGACTTTC

j_gene: TRBJ2-5
abundance: NA
v_gene: TRBV7-2
d_gene: NA
CDR3aa: CASSLQGIGKETQYF
CDR3nt: TGTGCCAGCAGCTTACAGGGGATTGGAAAGGAGACCCAGTACTTC

j_gene: TRBJ1-6
abundance: NA
v_gene: TRBV5-1
d_gene: TRBD1
CDR3aa: CASSLGDRGVEPLHF
CDR3nt: TGCGCCAGCAGCTTGGGGGACAGGGGTGTCGAACCCCTCCACTTT

j_gene: TRBJ2-3
abundance: NA
v_gene: TRBV5-1
d_gene: TRBD2
CDR3aa: CASSLVRSGVTDTQYF
CDR3nt: TGCGCCAGCAGCTTGGTTCGTAGCGGGGTCACAGATACGCAGTATTTT

j_gene: TRBJ2-1
abundance: once
v_gene: TRBV6-5
d_gene: NA
CDR3aa: CASNRNNEQFF
CDR3nt: TGTGCCAGCAATAGAAACAATGAGCAGTTCTTC

j_gene: TRBJ1-5
abundance: once
v_gene: TRBV4-1
d_gene: NA
CDR3aa: CASSQGRGGRGYEPQHF
CDR3nt: TGCGCCAGCAGCCAAGGAAGGGGAGGGCGGGGTTACGAGCCCCAGCATTTT

j_gene: TRBJ2-7
abundance: NA
v_gene: TRBV7-9
d_gene: NA
CDR3aa: CASSPSAGTYEQYF
CDR3nt: TGTGCCAGCAGCCCCAGCGCCGGGACCTACGAGCAGTACTTC

j_gene: TRBJ2-1
abundance: NA
v_gene: TRBV19
d_gene: TRBD2
CDR3aa: CASSTRLAGNEQFF
CDR3nt: TGTGCCAGTAGTACCCGACTAGCAGGGAATGAGCAGTTCTTC

j_gene: TRBJ2-3
abundance: few
v_gene: TRBV4-2
d_gene: NA
CDR3aa: CASSQDQRGYRDTQYF
CDR3nt: TGTGCCAGCAGCCAAGATCAGAGGGGGTATAGAGATACGCAGTATTTT

j_gene: TRBJ2-5
abundance: NA
v_gene: TRBV5-6
d_gene: TRBD2
CDR3aa: CASSLSSGGQETQYF
CDR3nt: TGTGCCAGCAGCTTATCTAGCGGGGGGCAAGAGACCCAGTACTTC

j_gene: TRBJ1-5
abundance: NA
v_gene: TRBV3-1/TRBV3-2
d_gene: TRBD1
CDR3aa: CASSQEGQGFNQPQHF
CDR3nt: TGTGCCAGCAGCCAGGAGGGACAGGGATTTAATCAGCCCCAGCATTTT

j_gene: TRBJ2-4
abundance: NA
v_gene: TRBV28
d_gene: TRBD2
CDR3aa: CASSSLAGVFTKNIQYF
CDR3nt: TGTGCCAGCAGTTCTTTAGCGGGAGTCTTCACCAAAAACATTCAGTACTTC

j_gene: TRBJ2-1
abundance: NA
v_gene: TRBV5-1
d_gene: NA
CDR3aa: CASSLLGYSYNEQFF
CDR3nt: TGCGCCAGCAGCTTACTGGGCTACTCCTACAATGAGCAGTTCTTC

j_gene: TRBJ2-1
abundance: NA
v_gene: TRBV3-1/TRBV3-2
d_gene: TRBD2
CDR3aa: CASSQGRTSGPFF
CDR3nt: TGTGCCAGCAGCCAAGGCAGGACTAGCGGTCCGTTCTTC

j_gene: TRBJ1-1
abundance: NA
v_gene: TRBV7-2
d_gene: NA
CDR3aa: CASSLARENTEAFF
CDR3nt: TGTGCCAGCAGCTTAGCGCGCGAAAACACTGAAGCTTTCTTT

j_gene: TRBJ2-1
abundance: NA
v_gene: TRBV10-3
d_gene: TRBD2
CDR3aa: CAIRASGRESSYNEQFF
CDR3nt: TGTGCCATCAGGGCTAGCGGGAGGGAGAGCTCCTACAATGAGCAGTTCTTC

j_gene: TRBJ1-3
abundance: NA
v_gene: TRBV25-1
d_gene: NA
CDR3aa: CASSEQTQGNTIYF
CDR3nt: TGTGCCAGCAGTGAACAGACACAGGGAAACACCATATATTTT

j_gene: TRBJ1-5
abundance: once
v_gene: TRBV6-6
d_gene: NA
CDR3aa: CASSYLDRQNLGPQHF
CDR3nt: TGTGCCAGCAGTTACCTAGACAGGCAAAACCTAGGACCCCAGCATTTT

j_gene: TRBJ2-3
abundance: NA
v_gene: TRBV5-1
d_gene: NA
CDR3aa: CASTVRDSPYATQYF
CDR3nt: TGCGCCAGCACAGTCCGGGACTCGCCTTATGCTACGCAGTATTTT

j_gene: TRBJ2-2
abundance: NA
v_gene: TRBV30
d_gene: TRBD1
CDR3aa: CAATPGQGAAGELFF
CDR3nt: TGTGCCGCGACGCCGGGACAGGGGGCGGCCGGGGAGCTGTTTTTT

j_gene: TRBJ1-2
abundance: once
v_gene: TRBV10-3
d_gene: NA
CDR3aa: CAISESDSYGYTF
CDR3nt: TGTGCCATCAGTGAGTCCGACAGCTATGGCTACACCTTC

j_gene: TRBJ1-6
abundance: NA
v_gene: TRBV5-5
d_gene: TRBD1
CDR3aa: CASSPLEQGNSPLHF
CDR3nt: TGTGCCAGCAGCCCACTTGAACAGGGGAATTCACCCCTCCACTTT

j_gene: TRBJ1-4
abundance: NA
v_gene: TRBV6-5
d_gene: NA
CDR3aa: CASSRTTGYEKLFF
CDR3nt: TGTGCCAGCAGTAGAACCACGGGGTATGAAAAACTGTTTTTT

j_gene: TRBJ2-7
abundance: NA
v_gene: TRBV6-5
d_gene: NA
CDR3aa: CASTPRIGAYEQYF
CDR3nt: TGTGCCAGCACCCCCAGGATAGGGGCCTACGAGCAGTACTTC

j_gene: TRBJ1-4
abundance: NA
v_gene: TRBV30
d_gene: TRBD1
CDR3aa: CAWDHSLGTGKEKLFF
CDR3nt: TGTGCCTGGGACCATAGTTTAGGGACAGGGAAAGAAAAACTGTTTTTT

j_gene: TRBJ1-5
abundance: NA
v_gene: TRBV14
d_gene: NA
CDR3aa: CASSLKTFEGEGQPQHF
CDR3nt: TGTGCCAGCAGCCTCAAAACCTTCGAAGGGGAGGGCCAGCCCCAGCATTTT

j_gene: TRBJ1-5
abundance: once
v_gene: TRBV30
d_gene: NA
CDR3aa: CAWSRQESQPQHF
CDR3nt: TGTGCCTGGAGTAGACAGGAAAGTCAGCCCCAGCATTTT

j_gene: TRBJ1-5
abundance: NA
v_gene: TRBV5-1
d_gene: TRBD1
CDR3aa: CASSVGQNSNQPQHF
CDR3nt: TGCGCCAGCAGCGTGGGACAGAATAGCAATCAGCCCCAGCATTTT

j_gene: TRBJ2-5
abundance: NA
v_gene: TRBV6-5
d_gene: NA
CDR3aa: CASSYGLGADGETQYF
CDR3nt: TGTGCCAGCAGTTATGGTTTGGGGGCCGATGGGGAGACCCAGTACTTC

j_gene: TRBJ2-5
abundance: NA
v_gene: TRBV5-4
d_gene: NA
CDR3aa: CASSFRDKRETQYF
CDR3nt: TGTGCCAGCAGCTTCCGGGACAAGCGGGAGACCCAGTACTTC

j_gene: TRBJ2-7
abundance: NA
v_gene: TRBV6-5
d_gene: TRBD2
CDR3aa: CASRQDSRGAYEQYF
CDR3nt: TGTGCCAGCAGGCAAGACAGCCGGGGGGCCTACGAGCAGTACTTC

j_gene: TRBJ2-4
abundance: NA
v_gene: TRBV2
d_gene: NA
CDR3aa: CASSTTRDGWAITKNIQYF
CDR3nt: TGTGCCAGCAGTACGACTAGGGACGGCTGGGCAATAACCAAAAACATTCAGTACTTC

j_gene: TRBJ2-7
abundance: NA
v_gene: TRBV2
d_gene: NA
CDR3aa: CASIRPGMPSEQYF
CDR3nt: TGTGCCAGCATCAGGCCAGGGATGCCTAGCGAGCAGTACTTC

j_gene: TRBJ2-2
abundance: few
v_gene: TRBV24-1
d_gene: NA
CDR3aa: CATSDFRQGITGELFF
CDR3nt: TGTGCCACCAGTGATTTTCGCCAGGGAATCACCGGGGAGCTGTTTTTT

j_gene: TRBJ1-2
abundance: NA
v_gene: TRBV30
d_gene: TRBD1
CDR3aa: CAWKSRTGLYGYTF
CDR3nt: TGTGCCTGGAAATCTCGGACAGGCTTATACGGCTACACCTTC

j_gene: TRBJ1-6
abundance: NA
v_gene: TRBV7-2
d_gene: TRBD1
CDR3aa: CASSPRGQGLNSPLHF
CDR3nt: TGTGCCAGCAGCCCGCGGGGACAGGGTTTGAATTCACCCCTCCACTTT

j_gene: TRBJ2-7
abundance: NA
v_gene: TRBV28
d_gene: NA
CDR3aa: CASSPSPYEQYF
CDR3nt: TGTGCCAGCAGCCCGTCCCCCTACGAGCAGTACTTC

j_gene: TRBJ2-5
abundance: once
v_gene: TRBV25-1
d_gene: NA
CDR3aa: CASSEMGGPETQYF
CDR3nt: TGTGCCAGCAGTGAAATGGGGGGACCAGAGACCCAGTACTTC

j_gene: TRBJ2-7
abundance: NA
v_gene: TRBV6-5
d_gene: NA
CDR3aa: CATKISGVRDYEQYF
CDR3nt: TGTGCCACCAAGATTAGTGGGGTTCGGGACTACGAGCAGTACTTC

j_gene: TRBJ1-4
abundance: NA
v_gene: TRBV5-6
d_gene: NA
CDR3aa: CASSLEGVTTNEKLFF
CDR3nt: TGTGCCAGCAGCTTGGAGGGAGTTACAACTAATGAAAAACTGTTTTTT

j_gene: TRBJ2-1
abundance: once
v_gene: TRBV18
d_gene: NA
CDR3aa: CASSEQRGNEQFF
CDR3nt: TGTGCCAGCTCAGAACAACGGGGGAATGAGCAGTTCTTC